This is a list of T cell receptor beta chains from one sample in a study of cytomegalovirus exposure and HLA in healthy donors. The method was immunoSEQ multiplex PCR; TCRdb's version includes in-frame clones alone and lacks a portion of them. Of about 82,000 clones listed, around 77% are singletons. The sequencing input was PBMCs. The receptors originated from a man aged 50-60 years in good health and CMV-seronegative. Each CDR3 is given with its conserved first and last residue. The D gene is left open where the match is weak. Size tells how often a clone was seen (once, few, many) or the class of an expanded clone, and some rows leave it out.

size	V	D	J	CDR3	DNA
NA	TRBV18	NA	TRBJ2-6	CASSPQQVSGANVLTF	TGTGCCAGCTCACCACAGCAGGTCTCTGGGGCCAACGTCCTGACTTTC
few	TRBV7-2	NA	TRBJ1-5	CASSLEGGQPQHF	TGTGCCAGCAGCTTAGAGGGAGGCCAGCCCCAGCATTTT
NA	TRBV2	NA	TRBJ2-1	CASRLGSEQFF	TGTGCCAGCAGGCTGGGGAGTGAGCAGTTCTTC
NA	TRBV19	NA	TRBJ1-4	CASTTHRATNEKLFF	TGTGCCAGTACCACCCACCGGGCAACTAATGAAAAACTGTTTTTT
NA	TRBV2	NA	TRBJ2-1	CASSRLGAQGEQFF	TGTGCCAGCAGTAGACTAGGGGCCCAAGGCGAGCAGTTCTTC
NA	TRBV30	TRBD2	TRBJ2-2	CAWSRGGLAYYTGELFF	TGTGCCTGGAGTCGCGGGGGACTAGCGTATTACACCGGGGAGCTGTTTTTT
once	TRBV7-8	TRBD2	TRBJ2-3	CASSFGGDIDTQYF	TGTGCCAGCAGCTTTGGGGGGGATATAGATACGCAGTATTTT
few	TRBV5-1	TRBD1	TRBJ1-3	CASSSGQSSGNTIYF	TGCGCCAGCAGCTCGGGACAGAGCTCTGGAAACACCATATATTTT
NA	TRBV29-1	TRBD1	TRBJ1-2	CSVPGTGENHGYTF	TGCAGCGTCCCGGGGACAGGGGAGAATCATGGCTACACCTTC
NA	TRBV6-1	NA	TRBJ2-7	CASSEAGHYEQYF	TGTGCCAGCAGTGAAGCGGGTCACTACGAGCAGTACTTC
few	TRBV6-6	TRBD1	TRBJ2-1	CASSTGTGYNEQFF	TGTGCCAGCAGCACCGGGACAGGTTACAATGAGCAGTTCTTC
NA	TRBV28	NA	TRBJ2-7	CASSKVGAASYEQYF	TGTGCCAGCAGCAAGGTGGGGGCGGCAAGTTACGAGCAGTACTTC
many	TRBV5-4	NA	TRBJ2-2	CASSVTGSTGELFF	TGTGCCAGCAGCGTAACAGGGTCCACCGGGGAGCTGTTTTTT
NA	TRBV27	TRBD2	TRBJ2-1	CASSSPIAGGYNEQFF	TGTGCCAGCAGTTCCCCGATAGCGGGGGGCTACAATGAGCAGTTCTTC
few	TRBV10-3	NA	TRBJ1-1	CAISGVGVTEAFF	TGTGCCATCAGTGGGGTAGGGGTCACTGAAGCTTTCTTT
NA	TRBV2	TRBD1	TRBJ1-5	CASSGQGVSQPQHF	TGTGCCAGCAGTGGACAGGGGGTCAGTCAGCCCCAGCATTTT
NA	TRBV19	NA	TRBJ2-7	CASSKQGNYEQYF	TGTGCCAGTAGTAAACAGGGCAACTACGAGCAGTACTTC
once	TRBV11-1	NA	TRBJ2-7	CASSIGLGREQYF	TGTGCCAGCAGCATAGGGCTAGGAAGGGAGCAGTACTTC
once	TRBV7-3	NA	TRBJ2-2	CASSLARGGTGELFF	TGTGCCAGCAGCTTAGCGCGGGGTGGCACCGGGGAGCTGTTTTTT
NA	TRBV6-5	TRBD2	TRBJ2-3	CASSNGPSGAQYF	TGTGCCAGCAGCAACGGTCCTAGCGGGGCCCAGTATTTT
NA	TRBV7-9	NA	TRBJ2-1	CASSVTRHEQFF	TGTGCCAGCAGCGTAACTAGGCATGAGCAGTTCTTC
once	TRBV2	NA	TRBJ2-2	CASSGDTGELFF	TGTGCCAGCAGTGGCGACACCGGGGAGCTGTTTTTT
NA	TRBV6-1	NA	TRBJ1-5	CASSGPGSGQFNQPQHF	TGTGCCAGCAGTGGCCCCGGATCAGGACAGTTCAATCAGCCCCAGCATTTT
NA	TRBV7-6	TRBD2	TRBJ2-5	CASSLLGLAGTETQYF	TGTGCCAGCAGCCTCCTCGGACTAGCGGGGACAGAGACCCAGTACTTC
NA	TRBV4-1	TRBD1	TRBJ1-5	CASSQGYRGQPQHF	TGCGCCAGCAGCCAAGGGTACAGGGGTCAGCCCCAGCATTTT
NA	TRBV7-9	NA	TRBJ1-3	CASSLTDSGNTIYF	TGTGCCAGCAGCCTGACAGACTCTGGAAACACCATATATTTT
NA	TRBV11-3	NA	TRBJ2-1	CASSSHRARSEQFF	TGTGCCAGCAGCTCCCACAGGGCGCGGTCTGAGCAGTTCTTC
NA	TRBV29-1	NA	TRBJ2-6	CSVVVAAGANVLTF	TGCAGCGTGGTTGTCGCGGCTGGGGCCAACGTCCTGACTTTC
NA	TRBV9	TRBD2	TRBJ2-2	CASSPRVAGVSTGELFF	TGTGCCAGCAGCCCTCGTGTAGCGGGGGTTAGCACCGGGGAGCTGTTTTTT
NA	TRBV7-9	TRBD1	TRBJ1-6	CASNRTGGANSPLHF	TGTGCCAGCAACAGGACAGGGGGTGCTAATTCACCCCTCCACTTT
NA	TRBV28	TRBD2	TRBJ2-2	CASSLLAGGRPDTGELFF	TGTGCCAGCAGTTTACTAGCGGGGGGGCGGCCCGACACCGGGGAGCTGTTTTTT
NA	TRBV4-2	TRBD1	TRBJ2-1	CASSQDLGGAYNEQFF	TGTGCCAGCAGCCAAGATCTAGGGGGCGCGTACAATGAGCAGTTCTTC
few	TRBV7-2	NA	TRBJ1-5	CASSSTYSNQPQHF	TGTGCCAGCAGCTCCACCTATAGCAATCAGCCCCAGCATTTT
NA	TRBV4-3	TRBD1	TRBJ1-1	CASSRLTGVYTEAFF	TGCGCCAGCAGCCGCCTGACAGGGGTGTACACTGAAGCTTTCTTT
many	TRBV12-5	TRBD1	TRBJ1-1	CASGRGQGTEAFF	TGTGCTAGTGGTAGGGGGCAGGGCACTGAAGCTTTCTTT
NA	TRBV5-1	NA	TRBJ2-3	CASSLRTGEADTQYF	TGCGCCAGCAGCTTGCGTACAGGGGAGGCAGATACGCAGTATTTT
NA	TRBV10-3	TRBD2	TRBJ2-3	CAARTSGGDTQYF	TGTGCCGCCCGGACTAGCGGGGGAGATACGCAGTATTTT
NA	TRBV11-2	NA	TRBJ1-1	CASSDARAEAFF	TGTGCCAGCAGCGATGCGCGGGCTGAAGCTTTCTTT
NA	TRBV7-9	TRBD1	TRBJ2-7	CASSSQGARLYEQYF	TGTGCCAGCAGCTCCCAGGGGGCGCGGTTGTACGAGCAGTACTTC
NA	TRBV5-1	NA	TRBJ1-6	CASSLTRLTGNNSPLHF	TGCGCCAGCAGCCTTACGCGGCTGACAGGCAATAATTCACCCCTCCACTTT
NA	TRBV9	TRBD2	TRBJ2-5	CASSVAPAGTQETQYF	TGTGCCAGCAGCGTAGCCCCAGCGGGAACCCAAGAGACCCAGTACTTC
NA	TRBV6-7	NA	TRBJ1-3	CASSYRRVEGNTIYF	TGTGCCAGCAGTTACCGCCGAGTGGAGGGAAACACCATATATTTT
NA	TRBV28	TRBD2	TRBJ2-7	CASSGTSGGHYYEQYF	TGTGCCAGCAGTGGAACTAGCGGGGGGCACTATTACGAGCAGTACTTC
NA	TRBV4-2	NA	TRBJ1-1	CASSRTENTEAFF	TGTGCCAGCAGCAGGACAGAGAACACTGAAGCTTTCTTT